This TCR beta chain was recovered during a study of T cell responses to AZD1222 COVID-19 vaccine. Study-level findings and limits: Once two AZD1222 doses were given, Spike-specific TCR breadth and depth went up. Most donors were white British, females outnumbered males, and clonal diversity was possibly underestimated.

As for this clone: Antigen: not known.

The V gene's germline CDR1 is MGHRA and CDR2 YSYEKL. This CDR3 comprises 16 residues. Trimming stripped 2 bases from V and 1 base from J, with 13 bases between. Sequencing used immunoSEQ multiplex PCR; TCRdb keeps in-frame clones, though not all of them. Of 140,000 to 150,000 clones listed, under 95% were seen once; the top ten hold 1.9%. This sequence originates from an adult in good health. The chain combines TRBV4-1 with TRBJ2-3; D possibly matches TRBD1 or TRBD2 (6 bases each). Sequencing was performed on peripheral blood, taken on day 0 of AZD1222 vaccination. This CDR3 is CASSQRGQRGTDTQYF. CDR3 sequence (DNA): TGCGCCAGCAGCCAAAGAGGACAGCGGGGCACAGATACGCAGTATTTT.